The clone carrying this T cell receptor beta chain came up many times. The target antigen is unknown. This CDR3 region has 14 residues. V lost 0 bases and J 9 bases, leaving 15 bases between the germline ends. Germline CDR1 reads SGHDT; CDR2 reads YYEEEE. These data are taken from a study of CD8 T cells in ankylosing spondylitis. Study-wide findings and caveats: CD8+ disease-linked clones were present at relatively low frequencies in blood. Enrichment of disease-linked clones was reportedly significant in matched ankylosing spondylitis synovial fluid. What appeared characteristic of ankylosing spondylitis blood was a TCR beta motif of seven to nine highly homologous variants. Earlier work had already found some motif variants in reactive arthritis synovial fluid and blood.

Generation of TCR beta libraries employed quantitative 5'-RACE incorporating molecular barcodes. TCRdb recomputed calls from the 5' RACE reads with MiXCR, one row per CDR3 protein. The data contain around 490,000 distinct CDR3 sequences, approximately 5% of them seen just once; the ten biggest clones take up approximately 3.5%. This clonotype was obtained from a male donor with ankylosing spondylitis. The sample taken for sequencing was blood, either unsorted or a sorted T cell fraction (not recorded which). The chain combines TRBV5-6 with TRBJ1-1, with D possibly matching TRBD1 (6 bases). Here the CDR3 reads CASSLGRGRLQAFF. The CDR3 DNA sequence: TGTGCCAGCAGCTTGGGGCGGGGGCGACTACAAGCTTTCTTT. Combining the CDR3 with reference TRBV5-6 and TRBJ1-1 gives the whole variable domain DAGVTQSPTHLIKTRGQQVTLRCSPKSGHDTVSWYQQALGQGPQFIFQYYEEEERQRGNFPDRFSGHQFPNYSSELNVNALLLGDSALYLCASSLGRGRLQAFFGQGTRLTVV.